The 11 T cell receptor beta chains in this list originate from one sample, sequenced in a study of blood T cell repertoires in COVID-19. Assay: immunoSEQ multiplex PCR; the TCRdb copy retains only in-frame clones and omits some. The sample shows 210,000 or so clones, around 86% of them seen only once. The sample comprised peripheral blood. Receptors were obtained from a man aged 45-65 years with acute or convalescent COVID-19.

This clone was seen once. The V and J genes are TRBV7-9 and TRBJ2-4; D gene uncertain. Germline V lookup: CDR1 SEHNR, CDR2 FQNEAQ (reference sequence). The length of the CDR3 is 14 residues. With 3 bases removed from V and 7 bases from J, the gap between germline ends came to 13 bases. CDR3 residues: CASSFLSPDNIQYF. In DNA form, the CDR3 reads TGTGCCAGCAGCTTTTTGAGTCCCGATAACATTCAGTACTTC.

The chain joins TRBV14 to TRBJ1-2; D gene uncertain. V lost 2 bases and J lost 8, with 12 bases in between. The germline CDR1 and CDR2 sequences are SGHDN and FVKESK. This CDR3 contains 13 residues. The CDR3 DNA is TGTGCCAGCAGCCAAAACGACTTTGGCGGCTACACCTTC. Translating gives CASSQNDFGGYTF.

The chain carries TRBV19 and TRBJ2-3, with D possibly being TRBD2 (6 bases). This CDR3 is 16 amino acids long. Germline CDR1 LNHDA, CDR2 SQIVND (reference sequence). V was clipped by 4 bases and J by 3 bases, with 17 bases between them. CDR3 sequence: CASSNGGGAGTDTQYF. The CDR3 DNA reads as TGTGCCAGTAGTAACGGCGGAGGGGCCGGGACAGATACGCAGTATTTT.

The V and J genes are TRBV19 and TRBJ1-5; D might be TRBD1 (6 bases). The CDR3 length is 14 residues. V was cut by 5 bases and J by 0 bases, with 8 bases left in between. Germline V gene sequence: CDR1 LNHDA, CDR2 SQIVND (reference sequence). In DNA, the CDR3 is TGTGCCAGTAGTGGACAGTCTAGCAATCAGCCCCAGCATTTT. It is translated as CASSGQSSNQPQHF.

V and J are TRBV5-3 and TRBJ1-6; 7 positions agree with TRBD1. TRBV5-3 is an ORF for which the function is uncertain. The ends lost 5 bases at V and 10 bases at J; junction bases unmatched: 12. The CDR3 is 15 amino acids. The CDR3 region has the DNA TGTGCCAGAAGTTCCAGACAGGGTCTATGCTCACCCCTCCACTTT. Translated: CARSSRQGLCSPLHF.

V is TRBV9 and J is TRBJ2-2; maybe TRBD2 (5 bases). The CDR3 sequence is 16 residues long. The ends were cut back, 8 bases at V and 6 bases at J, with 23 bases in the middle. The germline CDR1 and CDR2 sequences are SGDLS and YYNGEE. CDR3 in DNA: TGTGCCAGAACCCCCGAGATGCGGGCTAAGGCCGGGGAGCTGTTTTTT. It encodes CARTPEMRAKAGELFF.

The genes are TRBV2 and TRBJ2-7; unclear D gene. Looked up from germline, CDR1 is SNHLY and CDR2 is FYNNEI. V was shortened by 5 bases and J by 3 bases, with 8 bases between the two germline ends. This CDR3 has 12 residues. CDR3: CASSPDNYEQYF. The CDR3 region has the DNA TGTGCCAGCAGTCCCGACAACTACGAGCAGTACTTC.

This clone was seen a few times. CDR3 in amino acids: CASSRQRSSYEQYF. The CDR3 nucleotides are TGTGCCAGCAGTCGACAGCGAAGCTCCTACGAGCAGTACTTC. The V gene is TRBV6-4, the J gene TRBJ2-7; a possible D gene is TRBD1 (5 bases). V shed 5 bases and J shed 0 bases, with 11 bases lying between them. CDR1 and CDR2 (germline): MRHNA, SNTAGT. CDR3 size: 14 residues.

CDR3 sequence reads: CSVDRDTRGYTF. In nucleotides, the CDR3 is TGCAGCGTTGACAGGGACACTCGCGGCTACACCTTC. V is TRBV29-1 and J is TRBJ1-2; tentatively, D is TRBD1 (6 bases). Germline V gene sequence: CDR1 SQVTM, CDR2 ANQGSEA. V was trimmed by 3 bases and J by 8 bases, leaving 13 bases between them. The CDR3 runs to 12 residues.

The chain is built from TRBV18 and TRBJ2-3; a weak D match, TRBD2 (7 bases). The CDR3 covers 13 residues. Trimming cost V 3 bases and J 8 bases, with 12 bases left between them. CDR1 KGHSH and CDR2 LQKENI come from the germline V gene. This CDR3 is CASSPPGGGTQYF. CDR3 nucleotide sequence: TGTGCCAGCTCACCTCCGGGGGGCGGTACGCAGTATTTT. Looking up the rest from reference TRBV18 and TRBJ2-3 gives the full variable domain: NAGVMQNPRHLVRRRGQEARLRCSPMKGHSHVYWYRQLPEEGLKFMVYLQKENIIDESGMPKERFSAEFPKEGPSILRIQQVVRGDSAAYFCASSPPGGGTQYFGPGTRLTVL.

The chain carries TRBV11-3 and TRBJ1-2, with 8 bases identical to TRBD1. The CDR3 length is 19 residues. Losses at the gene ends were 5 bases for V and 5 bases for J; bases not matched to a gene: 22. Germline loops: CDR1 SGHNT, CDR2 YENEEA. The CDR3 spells CASSAPGWDRKTSRYGYTF. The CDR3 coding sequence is TGTGCCAGCAGCGCCCCCGGGTGGGACAGGAAGACCTCTAGGTATGGCTACACCTTC.